Below are 26 T cell receptor beta chains sequenced from a single sample in a study of blood T cell repertoires in COVID-19. Measured with immunoSEQ multiplex PCR; TCRdb has only the in-frame clones, and not every one. The sample yields about 27,000 clones, 88% seen once. Material for sequencing was peripheral blood. Receptor source: a woman in her forties or fifties with active COVID-19.

V is TRBV28 and J is TRBJ2-1; D not resolved. Per the germline V gene, CDR1 is MDHEN and CDR2 is SYDVKM. The ends were cut back, 7 bases at V and 6 bases at J, with 10 bases in the middle. The CDR3 spans 12 residues. This CDR3 reads CASNERSNEQFF. The CDR3 DNA reads TGTGCCAGCAATGAGCGATCCAATGAGCAGTTCTTC.

The V and J genes are TRBV3-1 (or the pseudogene TRBV3-2) and TRBJ2-3; TRBD2 aligns across 8 bases. The V gene end was trimmed by 3 bases and the J gene end by 5 bases; junction bases not matched to a gene: 4. The CDR3 runs 14 residues. From germline, CDR1 is LGHDT and CDR2 YNNKEL (reference sequence). The CDR3 sequence: CASSQGAGEDTQYF. DNA of the CDR3: TGTGCCAGCAGCCAGGGAGCGGGAGAAGATACGCAGTATTTT.

In DNA, the CDR3 is TGTGCCAGCAGTTTAAGTACGGGCGGGACCAGTTCACCCCTCCACTTT. Encoded protein: CASSLSTGGTSSPLHF. This chain connects TRBV28 to TRBJ1-6, with D possibly TRBD1 on 5 matching bases. The ends were cut back, 2 bases at V and 9 bases at J, with 17 bases in the middle. Germline CDR1 MDHEN, CDR2 SYDVKM. CDR3 length equals 16 residues.

The V call is TRBV7-9, the J call TRBJ1-2; D gene unclear. The germline V gene has CDR1 SEHNR and CDR2 FQNEAQ (reference sequence). The V and J ends lost 5 bases and 1 base respectively, with 14 bases between them. This CDR3 is 15 amino acids long. CDR3 amino acids: CASSPQTSLNYGYTF. The CDR3 nucleotides read TGTGCCAGCAGCCCCCAGACATCGCTTAACTATGGCTACACCTTC.

V gene TRBV6-5 combines with J gene TRBJ1-1; 8 bases map to TRBD1. The CDR3 sequence is 14 residues long. The ends lost 7 bases at V and 1 base at J; junction bases unmatched: 5. CDR1 and CDR2 (germline): MNHEY, SVGAGI. This chain's CDR3 is CASTGQGGNTEAFF. The CDR3 DNA follows: TGTGCCAGCACCGGACAGGGCGGGAACACTGAAGCTTTCTTT.

This chain links TRBV7-7 with TRBJ2-3, with unresolved D. Per germline, CDR1 SSHAT and CDR2 FNYEAQ (reference sequence). V lost 3 bases and J 2 bases, leaving 12 bases between the germline ends. The CDR3 totals 15 residues. The CDR3 DNA sequence: TGTGCCAGCAGCTTTAGTTTAGCTCTCACAGATACGCAGTATTTT. Translated, it gives CASSFSLALTDTQYF.

CDR3 in amino acids: CASNLGGASTDTQYF. The CDR3 region has the DNA TGTGCCAGCAACCTCGGGGGGGCGAGCACAGATACGCAGTATTTT. The genes are TRBV7-3 and TRBJ2-3; TRBD2 matches at 8 bases. The CDR3 totals 15 residues. Losses at the gene ends were 7 bases for V and 0 bases for J; bases not matched to a gene: 6. Germline CDR1 is SGHTA and CDR2 is FQGTGA.

This chain links TRBV5-1 with TRBJ1-2, with 7 bases that match TRBD1. This CDR3 has 15 amino acids. With 4 bases clipped from V and 8 bases from J, the junction kept 14 bases outside the gene matches. In germline, CDR1 is SGHRS, CDR2 YFSETQ. The CDR3 DNA reads TGCGCCAGCAGCGGAACAGGGGTCCCGAGAGGAGGCTACACCTTC. As protein: CASSGTGVPRGGYTF. Full variable domain (remainder filled in from reference TRBV5-1 and TRBJ1-2): KAGVTQTPRYLIKTRGQQVTLSCSPISGHRSVSWYQQTPGQGLQFLFEYFSETQRNKGNFPGRFSGRQFSNSRSEMNVSTLELGDSALYLCASSGTGVPRGGYTFGSGTRLTVV.

The rearrangement links TRBV5-1 to TRBJ2-7; maybe TRBD2 (6 bases). This CDR3 spans 16 amino acids. Germline CDR1 is SGHRS and CDR2 is YFSETQ. Trimming removed 0 bases from V and 2 bases from J, with 15 bases in between. This chain's CDR3 is CASSLGPRDSTYEQYF. Here the CDR3 DNA reads TGCGCCAGCAGCTTGGGCCCCCGGGACTCAACCTACGAGCAGTACTTC.

The chain uses TRBV5-4 and TRBJ2-1; TRBD2 aligns across 10 bases. Germline V lookup: CDR1 SGHNT, CDR2 YYREEE (reference sequence). This CDR3 is built from 15 residues. V was pared by 6 bases and J by 4 bases, with 7 bases of the junction left unmatched. CDR3 sequence reads: CASTPSGRGYNEQFF. As DNA, the CDR3 is TGTGCCAGCACCCCCAGCGGGAGGGGGTACAATGAGCAGTTCTTC. The variable domain in full, with the rest retrieved from reference TRBV5-4 and TRBJ2-1, is ETGVTQSPTHLIKTRGQQVTLRCSSQSGHNTVSWYQQALGQGPQFIFQYYREEENGRGNFPPRFSGLQFPNYSSELNVNALELDDSALYLCASTPSGRGYNEQFFGPGTRLTVL.

This chain uses TRBV5-4 with TRBJ1-1, with a possible D match to TRBD1 (5 bases). With 3 bases removed from V and 4 bases from J, the gap between germline ends came to 19 bases. CDR3 size: 16 residues. Germline assignment: CDR1 SGHNT and CDR2 YYREEE (reference sequence). The CDR3 loop reads CASSSGPQVTGTEAFF. In DNA, the CDR3 is TGTGCCAGCAGCTCGGGCCCACAGGTGACTGGCACTGAAGCTTTCTTT.

J is TRBJ2-3 and V is TRBV24-1, with a possible D match to TRBD1 (6 bases). This CDR3 comprises 15 residues. Trimming took off 6 bases at V and 2 bases at J, with 14 bases between the two ends. CDR1 KGHDR and CDR2 SFDVKD come from the germline V gene. The CDR3 sequence: CATSWGRGSTDTQYF. The CDR3 DNA reads as TGTGCCACCAGTTGGGGCAGGGGTTCCACAGATACGCAGTATTTT.

This clone has just one count. The rearrangement uses TRBV5-4 and TRBJ2-7; 7 bases align to TRBD1. With 0 bases clipped from V and 4 bases from J, the junction kept 4 bases outside the gene matches. Germline CDR1 and CDR2: SGHNT and YYREEE (reference sequence). There are 14 residues in the CDR3. The CDR3 DNA reads TGTGCCAGCAGCTTGGGTGGACAGGAGTACGAGCAGTACTTC. Protein: CASSLGGQEYEQYF.

This sequence joins TRBV30 and TRBJ2-7; D is uncertain. CDR3 length equals 11 residues. Germline V gene sequence: CDR1 GTSNPN, CDR2 SVGIG (reference sequence). Between the trimmed V and J ends, which lost 2 bases and 3 bases, there was a span of 5 bases. The CDR3 nucleotides are TGTGCCTGGAGTTCGGGCTACGAGCAGTACTTC. This encodes CAWSSGYEQYF.

This chain joins TRBV9 and TRBJ2-1; 9 bases are shared with TRBD1. Germline loops: CDR1 SGDLS, CDR2 YYNGEE. This CDR3 spans 18 amino acids. Trimming removed 3 bases from V and 2 bases from J; junction bases left unmatched: 12. CDR3 DNA sequence: TGTGCCAGCAGCGCCTCCGCCCAAGGACAGGGGCCCTACAATGAGCAGTTCTTC. It yields the protein CASSASAQGQGPYNEQFF.

The chain joins TRBV5-4 to TRBJ2-7; D is ambiguous. The CDR3 length is 14 residues. CDR1 and CDR2 from the germline V gene are SGHNT and YYREEE (reference sequence). V lost 0 bases, J lost 5 bases, and 12 bases lay in between. In DNA form, the CDR3 reads TGTGCCAGCAGCTTGGATCTAGTCAAAAACGAGCAGTACTTC. Encoded protein: CASSLDLVKNEQYF.

J is TRBJ2-2 and V is TRBV7-3, with TRBD2 matching over 10 bases. CDR3 size: 14 residues. Trimming at V came to 5 bases and at J to 6 bases, leaving 3 bases not matched to a gene. From germline, CDR1 is SGHTA and CDR2 FQGTGA. The CDR3 is CASSAGTSAGELFF. CDR3 DNA sequence: TGTGCCAGCAGCGCCGGGACTAGCGCCGGGGAGCTGTTTTTT.

The chain links TRBV4-1 to TRBJ1-5; D uncertain. CDR1 is MGHRA, CDR2 YSYEKL, per germline. The CDR3 has 15 residues. V was pared by 1 base and J by 0 bases, with 7 bases between. The CDR3 DNA reads as TGCGCCAGCAGCCAAGGCCCCTATAGCAATCAGCCCCAGCATTTT. Its protein is CASSQGPYSNQPQHF.

The rearrangement joins TRBV10-1 to TRBJ2-7; possible D gene TRBD2, 6 bases. CDR3 length: 14 amino acids. From germline, CDR1 is WNHNN and CDR2 SYGVQD (reference sequence). V was trimmed by 2 bases and J by 3 bases, leaving 11 bases between them. The CDR3 loop is CASSERRGGYEQYF. CDR3 nucleotide sequence: TGCGCCAGCAGTGAGCGAAGGGGAGGCTACGAGCAGTACTTC.

The chain carries TRBV3-1 (or the pseudogene TRBV3-2) and TRBJ2-2; no reliable D call. CDR1 LGHDT and CDR2 YNNKEL come from the germline V gene (reference sequence). With 2 bases removed from V and 5 bases from J, the gap between germline ends came to 6 bases. There are 13 residues in the CDR3. CDR3 protein: CASSQFQTGELFF. CDR3 DNA sequence: TGTGCCAGCAGCCAATTTCAGACCGGGGAGCTGTTTTTT.

The genes are TRBV7-9 and TRBJ2-7, with D perhaps matching TRBD1 (6 bases). The CDR3 runs to 15 residues. Trimming shortened V by 6 bases and J by 3 bases, and 18 bases separated the two germline ends. The germline V gene has CDR1 SEHNR and CDR2 FQNEAQ (reference sequence). CDR3 region: CASSPTGTIYYEQYF. The DNA for the CDR3 is TGTGCCAGCAGTCCAACAGGGACAATCTACTACGAGCAGTACTTC.

This rearrangement joins TRBV5-1 to TRBJ2-1, with 11 bases identical to TRBD2. Germline CDR1 SGHRS, CDR2 YFSETQ. The CDR3 contains 16 residues. V dropped 4 bases and J dropped 0; count of bases not matched to a gene: 3. The CDR3 is CASSITSGSSYNEQFF. Here the CDR3 DNA reads TGCGCCAGCAGCATAACTAGCGGGAGCTCCTACAATGAGCAGTTCTTC.

The rearrangement links TRBV5-4 to TRBJ2-2; D may be TRBD1 (5 bases). CDR1 and CDR2 (germline): SGHNT, YYREEE (reference sequence). V was pared by 4 bases and J by 7 bases, with 11 bases between. The length of the CDR3 is 13 residues. The CDR3 here is CASSPAQGGELFF. CDR3 in DNA: TGTGCCAGCAGCCCTGCGCAGGGCGGGGAGCTGTTTTTT.

The gene calls are TRBV2 and TRBJ2-1; 9 positions agree with TRBD1. Losses at the gene ends were 0 bases for V and 9 bases for J; bases not matched to a gene: 12. Germline lookup yields CDR1 SNHLY and CDR2 FYNNEI. The CDR3 is 17 amino acids. The CDR3 bases are TGTGCCAGCAGTGAAGCGCTTTGGGGACAGGGCTTGGGTGAGCAGTTCTTC. Translating it yields CASSEALWGQGLGEQFF.

The gene calls are TRBV18 and TRBJ1-1; D may be TRBD1 (6 bases). Germline CDR1 reads KGHSH; CDR2 reads LQKENI. The ends were cut back, 6 bases at V and 1 base at J, with 9 bases in the middle. This CDR3 has 13 residues. The CDR3 DNA is TGTGCCAGCTCGCCGGGACAGAACACTGAAGCTTTCTTT. Amino acid sequence: CASSPGQNTEAFF.

The chain couples TRBV5-8 to TRBJ2-2; TRBD2 matches 9 bases. The V gene end was trimmed by 0 bases and the J gene end by 5 bases; junction bases not matched to a gene: 5. Germline assignment: CDR1 SGHTS and CDR2 YDEGEE. The CDR3 spans 16 residues. The chain's CDR3 is CASSLALAGQTGELFF. CDR3 nucleotides: TGTGCCAGCAGCTTGGCCCTAGCGGGACAGACCGGGGAGCTGTTTTTT.